This TCR beta chain is from a study of CD8 T cells in ankylosing spondylitis (dated by TCRdb to about 2017). About the investigation overall: The study set out to find disease-linked TCR variants by profiling T cell receptor beta repertoires in ankylosing spondylitis patients and healthy donors. The full study cohort comprised about 23 ankylosing spondylitis patients and approximately 100 healthy donors. Peripheral blood was sampled, and synovial fluid was also collected from ankylosing spondylitis patients.

According to the germline V gene, CDR1 reads SGHTA and CDR2 reads FQGNSA. V was cut back by 5 bases and J by 8 bases, leaving a gap of 19 bases between them. Inclusive of the bounding cysteine and phenylalanine, the CDR3 is 15 residues long. Just the 45-base CDR3 DNA is kept, in frame starting at base 1. Here is what the overall study found, with its caveats: A CD8+ phenotype was shown by the disease-linked clones, which were found at relatively low frequencies in peripheral blood. Some TCR beta motif variants had previously been reported in synovial fluid and blood of reactive arthritis patients, which suggested common disease-initiation mechanisms. A TCR beta motif made up of roughly eight highly homologous amino acid variants appeared to be characteristic of blood from ankylosing spondylitis patients. According to the report, matched synovial fluid samples from ankylosing spondylitis patients were significantly enriched for the disease-linked clones.

The sample was run on an Illumina HiSeq 2500. Quantitative 5'-RACE with molecular barcodes was used to prepare TCR beta libraries. On the study's bioinformatics: A new computational method based on a probabilistic model of VDJ rearrangement was used to identify disease-linked TCR variants. TCRdb handled the public reads itself, with Q25 trimming in fastp and clone calling in MiXCR, and kept productive beta chains. Every CDR3 protein is listed once, alongside the most common genes and DNA of its rows. TCRdb, rather than the study authors, made the V and J calls. This sample is represented by 300,000 to 350,000 distinct CDR3 sequences; more than 20% of them were singletons. The ten largest clonotypes hold roughly 3.6% of the sample. This clonotype was observed a few times. No cognate antigen has been identified for it. There are no base qualities to consult, and no much larger clone falls within one base.

The sequencing sample was made of blood, either unsorted or a sorted T cell fraction (not recorded which). This clonotype originated in a female donor with ankylosing spondylitis or in good health (not recorded which). This receptor chain uses TRBV7-2 and TRBJ2-1; no D gene is confidently identified. The CDR3 has the sequence CASSQLAVRTYEQFF. In nucleotides, the sequence is TGTGCCAGCAGCCAACTGGCGGTCCGCACTTATGAGCAGTTCTTC. Beyond the CDR3, the reference TRBV7-2 and TRBJ2-1 genes provide the residues; the full variable domain reads: GAGVSQSPSNKVTEKGKDVELRCDPISGHTALYWYRQSLGQGLEFLIYFQGNSAPDKSGLPSDRFSAERTGGSVSTLTIQRTQQEDSAVYLCASSQLAVRTYEQFFGPGTRLTVL.